These T cell receptor beta chains were read from a single sample in a study of T cell responses to AZD1222 COVID-19 vaccine. Method: immunoSEQ multiplex PCR; TCRdb's copy keeps in-frame clones and lacks some. This table holds roughly 120,000 clones, about nine tenths found once. The sequences come from peripheral blood, collected on day 0 of AZD1222 vaccination. The receptor source for this set is an adult in good health. Both conserved end residues are part of each CDR3. Fields, in order: D gene, J gene, clone size, V gene, CDR3 DNA, CDR3 protein. D genes are given only for firm matches. Some rows mark clone size as missing; the rest say once, few, many or name a class of expanded clone.

TRBD1	TRBJ2-1	-	TRBV18	TGTGCCAGCTCACCACCGGGGGGGACAGGGGGTTACAATGAGCAGTTCTTC	CASSPPGGTGGYNEQFF
TRBD1	TRBJ1-6	-	TRBV5-4	TGTGCCAGCAGACAGGGGGTAAGGGATTCACCCCTCCACTTT	CASRQGVRDSPLHF
-	TRBJ2-7	-	TRBV4-1	TGCGCCAGCAGCCAAGTCCGGCAGGGCGTCGAGCAGTACTTC	CASSQVRQGVEQYF
-	TRBJ2-3	-	TRBV5-1	TGCGCCAGCAGCGCCGGGACACGTTCTAGCACAGATACGCAGTATTTT	CASSAGTRSSTDTQYF
-	TRBJ2-3	-	TRBV4-2	TGTGCCAGCAGCCAAGATGAGGGGGGTACGCAGTATTTT	CASSQDEGGTQYF
TRBD2	TRBJ2-3	-	TRBV11-3	TGTGCCAGCACCACGGGCGGGAGGCCGACAGATACGCAGTATTTT	CASTTGGRPTDTQYF
-	TRBJ2-7	-	TRBV28	TGTGCCAGCAGTTTCCTCACAGGTGGGGCCTACGAGCAGTACTTC	CASSFLTGGAYEQYF
-	TRBJ1-5	-	TRBV27	TGTGCCAGCAGTTTGAGAGTAGGGATCAATCAGCCCCAGCATTTT	CASSLRVGINQPQHF
-	TRBJ2-5	-	TRBV5-4	TGTGCCAGCAGCGGCGCCAGGCGCCAAGAGACCCAGTACTTC	CASSGARRQETQYF
TRBD1	TRBJ2-2	-	TRBV27	TGTGCCAGCAGTACGGCCGGGACAGGAATCTCCGGGGAGCTGTTTTTT	CASSTAGTGISGELFF
TRBD1	TRBJ2-7	few	TRBV2	TGTGCCAGCAGGGACAGGGCCTACGAGCAGTACTTC	CASRDRAYEQYF
TRBD2	TRBJ2-7	-	TRBV7-9	TGTGCCAGCAGCCGACTAGCGGGGGCCACTGCGTCCTACGAGCAGTACTTC	CASSRLAGATASYEQYF
TRBD1	TRBJ1-2	-	TRBV28	TGTGCCAGCAGTTCCTCCTGGACAGGGGGTGGCTATGGCTACACCTTC	CASSSSWTGGGYGYTF
-	TRBJ2-5	once	TRBV6-2/TRBV6-3	TGTGCCAGCAGTTACTCTGCGACCCAGGGAGGAGAGACCCAGTACTTC	CASSYSATQGGETQYF
-	TRBJ2-7	-	TRBV7-9	TGTGCCAGCCAGGCAGGGGGGCTCTCCTACGAGCAGTACTTC	CASQAGGLSYEQYF
-	TRBJ1-1	-	TRBV6-5	TGTGCCAGCAGGGTAGGGCCTCCCCGGACTGAAGCTTTCTTT	CASRVGPPRTEAFF
-	TRBJ2-7	-	TRBV2	TGTGCCAGCGCGGAAGGTGTAGGTCCGGGGGCACCCTACGAGCAGTACTTC	CASAEGVGPGAPYEQYF
-	TRBJ1-3	-	TRBV30	TGTGCCTTGAGTAAAACAGGTTATGGAAACACCATATATTTT	CALSKTGYGNTIYF
-	TRBJ1-5	-	TRBV28	TGTGCCAGCAATCGCAGGGGAGGGGATTCCAATCAGCCCCAGCATTTT	CASNRRGGDSNQPQHF
-	TRBJ2-5	-	TRBV11-2	TGTGCCAGCAGCTTAGGGTGGAAAGGTGGAGAGACCCAGTACTTC	CASSLGWKGGETQYF
-	TRBJ1-2	few	TRBV12-3/TRBV12-4	TGTGCCAGCAGGAACACAGGTCCCTATGGCTACACCTTC	CASRNTGPYGYTF
-	TRBJ1-2	-	TRBV10-3	TGTGCCATCAGTGAACCGGGGCAGGGAATTTATGGCTACACCTTC	CAISEPGQGIYGYTF
-	TRBJ2-3	-	TRBV27	TGTGCCAGCAGCCGCCGGGGACTCGCTAGCACAGATACGCAGTATTTT	CASSRRGLASTDTQYF
TRBD2	TRBJ2-3	-	TRBV4-2	TGTGCCAGCAGCCAGGGACTAGGGTACACAGATACGCAGTATTTT	CASSQGLGYTDTQYF
-	TRBJ2-1	-	TRBV3-1/TRBV3-2	TGTGCCAGCAGCCCATCTGCCCTGGTGCACTATGTGTACAATGAGCAGTTCTTC	CASSPSALVHYVYNEQFF
-	TRBJ1-1	-	TRBV10-3	TGTGCCATCAGTGAGTCGAGTGGGAGACAGAGGGCGTTGGGCACTGAAGCTTTCTTT	CAISESSGRQRALGTEAFF
-	TRBJ1-2	-	TRBV11-2	TGTGCCAGCAGCTTCGGCACCACCTATGGCTACACCTTC	CASSFGTTYGYTF
-	TRBJ2-1	-	TRBV28	TGTGCCAGCAGTTTCGAGGGACTCCCCGCCAATGAGCAGTTCTTC	CASSFEGLPANEQFF
TRBD2	TRBJ2-2	-	TRBV11-2	TGTGCCAGCAGCTTTGGGGGAGGGGCCGGGGAGCTGTTTTTT	CASSFGGGAGELFF
-	TRBJ2-3	-	TRBV7-3	TGTGCCAGCAGCCGTACCCCCCCAGGAGCCGGCACAGATACGCAGTATTTT	CASSRTPPGAGTDTQYF
-	TRBJ1-3	few	TRBV29-1	TGCAGCGTTTCGGTTGGGAGTTCGCCTGGAAACACCATATATTTT	CSVSVGSSPGNTIYF
-	TRBJ1-2	-	TRBV7-9	TGTGCCAGCAGCCAGGGCAGGAGCTATGGCTACACCTTC	CASSQGRSYGYTF
-	TRBJ2-7	-	TRBV24-1	TGTGCCACCAGTGACCCCAACGTCTCCTACGAGCAGTACTTC	CATSDPNVSYEQYF
TRBD1	TRBJ1-1	-	TRBV6-4	TGTGCCAGCAGGCCTGGGACAGCAATGAACACTGAAGCTTTCTTT	CASRPGTAMNTEAFF
-	TRBJ1-2	-	TRBV18	TGTGCCAGCTCACCACCGAGCAGGGAGGGTGGCTACACCTTC	CASSPPSREGGYTF
TRBD1	TRBJ1-5	-	TRBV2	TGTGCCAGCAGTGGGACAGGGGGCTTGAGCAATCAGCCCCAGCATTTT	CASSGTGGLSNQPQHF
-	TRBJ2-5	once	TRBV7-8	TGTGCCAGCAGCTTACTCCCCCAAGAGACCCAGTACTTC	CASSLLPQETQYF
-	TRBJ2-5	-	TRBV5-1	TGCGCCAGCAGCTTGGCGGACCCGGGGGAGACCCAGTACTTC	CASSLADPGETQYF
TRBD1	TRBJ2-5	-	TRBV5-1	TGCGCCAGCAGCTTGTTCAGGGGGCAAGTCCAGTACTTC	CASSLFRGQVQYF
-	TRBJ1-4	-	TRBV6-6	TGTGCCAGCAGTTACCAACCCCGGGAACTGTTTTTT	CASSYQPRELFF
TRBD1	TRBJ1-4	-	TRBV2	TGTGCCAGCTACCCATTGACAGGGCGTGAAAAACTGTTTTTT	CASYPLTGREKLFF
-	TRBJ2-7	-	TRBV5-1	TGCGCCAGCAGCTTTGGAGGGGGCTCCTCCTACGAGCAGTACTTC	CASSFGGGSSYEQYF
-	TRBJ2-5	-	TRBV6-2/TRBV6-3	TGTGCCAGCAGTTACGCCTCGCGGCGGGAGACCCAGTACTTC	CASSYASRRETQYF
TRBD2	TRBJ2-3	-	TRBV10-2	TGCGCCAGCAGCCCCGGGACCGCGGGGGGTACGCAGTATTTT	CASSPGTAGGTQYF
TRBD2	TRBJ2-7	-	TRBV11-2	TGTGCCAGCAGCAATAGCGGGAGCGCTACCTACGAGCAGTACTTC	CASSNSGSATYEQYF
-	TRBJ2-7	-	TRBV7-2	TGTGCCAGCAGCGTAGCTAGCGCCGCGGGGTACGAGCAGTACTTC	CASSVASAAGYEQYF
-	TRBJ2-3	-	TRBV7-3	TGTGCCAGCAGCTCTAACGATGCGGATACGCAGTATTTT	CASSSNDADTQYF
-	TRBJ2-3	-	TRBV2	TGTGCCAGCAATGCACCATTAACAGATACGCAGTATTTT	CASNAPLTDTQYF
-	TRBJ1-4	-	TRBV30	TGTGCCTGGAGTCTAAGAATAGAGGGAAACCATGAAAAACTGTTTTTT	CAWSLRIEGNHEKLFF
TRBD1	TRBJ1-5	-	TRBV6-5	TGTGCCAGCAGTTACTCGACAGGGAGTAATCAGCCCCAGCATTTT	CASSYSTGSNQPQHF
-	TRBJ2-5	-	TRBV7-9	TGTGCCAGCAGCCACCGAAAAAGTTTCGAGACCCAGTACTTC	CASSHRKSFETQYF
-	TRBJ2-2	-	TRBV7-3	TGTGCCAGCGCACTAGCTGGTATGGCCGGGGAGCTGTTTTTT	CASALAGMAGELFF
TRBD1	TRBJ1-2	-	TRBV7-2	TGTGCCAGCAGCCCCCTGGCGAAGGGGGCCCCAACCTTC	CASSPLAKGAPTF
-	TRBJ1-5	once	TRBV2	TGTGCCAGCAGGCCCGACCGCGGGTTCAATCAGCCCCAGCATTTT	CASRPDRGFNQPQHF
TRBD2	TRBJ2-5	-	TRBV11-3	TGTGCCAGCAGCCCCTCGGGGGGGGAGACCCAGTACTTC	CASSPSGGETQYF
-	TRBJ2-3	-	TRBV15	TGTGCCACCGATTTTTATCTAGGGCAGGGCACAGATACGCAGTATTTT	CATDFYLGQGTDTQYF
TRBD2	TRBJ2-1	-	TRBV4-3	TGCGCCAGCACCACGGGTCAGGGAGGGGAGCAGTTCTTC	CASTTGQGGEQFF